These 15 T cell receptor beta chains originate from one sample sequenced in a study of blood T cell repertoires in COVID-19. The method was immunoSEQ multiplex PCR; TCRdb's version includes in-frame clones alone and lacks a portion of them. Here the sample spans about 370,000 clones, roughly 90% being singletons. The sample was peripheral blood. These TCRs come from a woman in her twenties or thirties with COVID-19, enrolled during active disease.

This chain uses TRBV28 with TRBJ1-1; D is perhaps TRBD1 (6 bases). The CDR3 runs to 13 residues. From germline, CDR1 is MDHEN and CDR2 SYDVKM. V lost 6 bases and J 4 bases, leaving 12 bases between the germline ends. CDR3 bases: TGTGCCAGCAGATGGACAGATTCCACTGAAGCTTTCTTT. This encodes CASRWTDSTEAFF.

In regard to this clone: One end of the junction varies from germline; a read error may be responsible. The CDR3 sequence: CASRDRPSIDTQYF. CDR3 bases: TGTGCCAGCAGGGACAGGCCAAGCATAGATACGCAGTATTTT. The chain is built from TRBV6-5 and TRBJ2-3; TRBD1 matches 7 bases. The V gene's germline CDR1 is MNHEY and CDR2 SVGAGI. This CDR3 has 14 amino acids.

The rearrangement joins TRBV10-1 to TRBJ2-5, with TRBD2 identical over 10 bases. The CDR3 extends over 16 amino acids. Germline V gene sequence: CDR1 WNHNN, CDR2 SYGVQD (reference sequence). The V segment lost 6 bases and the J segment 3 bases; nucleotides outside the gene matches: 10. CDR3 nucleotides: TGCGCCAGCAGAGGGGGGGTAACTAGCGGGGAAGAGACCCAGTACTTC. This gives the protein CASRGGVTSGEETQYF.

This clone showed up just once. The V and J genes are TRBV5-4 and TRBJ2-7; 10 bases fit TRBD1. Germline CDR1 is SGHNT and CDR2 is YYREEE (reference sequence). CDR3 length: 15 amino acids. J was trimmed by 5 bases and V by 3 bases; bases with no gene match: 8. CDR3 protein: CASSYGTGVFNEQYF. The CDR3 DNA is TGTGCCAGCAGCTACGGGACAGGGGTCTTCAACGAGCAGTACTTC.

This chain links TRBV27 with TRBJ2-2; TRBD2 aligns across 10 bases. V shed 3 bases and J 6 bases; nucleotides not matched to a gene: 7. The germline V gene has CDR1 MNHEY and CDR2 SMNVEV (reference sequence). The CDR3 has 16 residues. The CDR3 DNA follows: TGTGCCAGCAGTTTTCTCAGCGGGAGGGCCGCCGGGGAGCTGTTTTTT. It encodes CASSFLSGRAAGELFF.

The chain couples TRBV4-3 to TRBJ1-2; D may be TRBD1 (5 bases). The CDR3 is 16 residues long. Trimming removed 4 bases at V and 7 bases at J, with 22 bases between. From germline, CDR1 is LGHNA and CDR2 YSLEER. The CDR3 DNA reads TGCGCCAGCAGCCCCGGGGGGAGGGGCGAAGTCGGTGGCTACACCTTC. This encodes CASSPGGRGEVGGYTF.

In this sample, this clone turned up once. The chain's CDR3 is CASSLGWGGNEQFF. CDR3 DNA: TGTGCCAGCAGCCTGGGGTGGGGGGGCAATGAGCAGTTCTTC. The chain combines TRBV5-4 with TRBJ2-1; 7 bases are a match to TRBD2. Germline CDR1 SGHNT, CDR2 YYREEE (reference sequence). The CDR3 extends over 14 amino acids. V lost 4 bases to trimming and J lost 6 bases; unmatched junction nucleotides: 7.

J is TRBJ2-2 and V is TRBV5-6; 10 bases line up with TRBD2. The CDR3 runs to 16 residues. Germline V gene data show CDR1 as SGHDT and CDR2 as YYEEEE. The ends lost 4 bases at V and 1 base at J; junction bases unmatched: 4. CDR3 nucleotide sequence: TGTGCCAGCAGCGTCATAGCGGGAGGGAACACCGGGGAGCTGTTTTTT. This gives the protein CASSVIAGGNTGELFF.

CDR3 DNA sequence: TGCGCCAGCAGTCCGGGACAGGGCATAGATACGCAGTATTTT. Translation: CASSPGQGIDTQYF. J is TRBJ2-3 and V is TRBV10-2; 9 bases agree with TRBD1. The CDR3 spans 14 residues. J lost 5 bases, V lost 5 bases, and 5 bases had no gene match. Germline values: CDR1 WSHSY, CDR2 SAAADI.

The chain uses TRBV7-2 and TRBJ1-6; perhaps TRBD1 as D (5 bases). Germline V gene data show CDR1 as SGHTA and CDR2 as FQGNSA. Deletions cut 3 bases from V and 8 bases from J, with 14 bases between. The CDR3 length is 15 residues. The CDR3 reads CASSFRQGIDSPLHF. The CDR3 region has the DNA TGTGCCAGCAGCTTTCGGCAGGGTATAGATTCACCCCTCCACTTT. Filled out from reference TRBV7-2 and TRBJ1-6, the complete variable domain reads GAGVSQSPSNKVTEKGKDVELRCDPISGHTALYWYRQSLGQGLEFLIYFQGNSAPDKSGLPSDRFSAERTGGSVSTLTIQRTQQEDSAVYLCASSFRQGIDSPLHFGNGTRLTVT.

The J gene is TRBJ1-1, the V gene TRBV24-1; D possibly corresponds to TRBD1 (6 bases). Trimming cost V 7 bases and J 3 bases, with 11 bases left between them. The CDR3 contains 13 residues. Germline lookup yields CDR1 KGHDR and CDR2 SFDVKD. CDR3 DNA: TGTGCCACCAGCAGGGGAGGGGACACTGAAGCTTTCTTT. It specifies CATSRGGDTEAFF.

This clone was counted once. V usage is TRBV4-3 and J usage is TRBJ2-1; possibly TRBD2 for D (6 bases). V shed 1 base and J shed 4 bases, with 14 bases lying between them. The CDR3 extends over 16 amino acids. Germline values: CDR1 LGHNA, CDR2 YSLEER. CDR3 bases: TGCGCCAGCAGCCAAGTTTCCGGGGGACCTTACAATGAGCAGTTCTTC. It yields the protein CASSQVSGGPYNEQFF.

The chain employs TRBV11-2 and TRBJ2-3; TRBD2 aligns across 8 bases. The trim removed 1 base at V and 6 bases at J, leaving 18 bases unmatched. Per the germline V gene, CDR1 is SGHAT and CDR2 is FQNNGV. This CDR3 region has 19 residues. In nucleotides, the CDR3 is TGTGCCAGCAGCTTAGTTTATTTTAGCGGGGTCGATATGTACGATACGCAGTATTTT. This codes for CASSLVYFSGVDMYDTQYF.

The chain employs TRBV28 and TRBJ1-2, with no clear D. This CDR3 comprises 12 residues. The germline V gene encodes CDR1 MDHEN and CDR2 SYDVKM. Trimming took 7 bases from V and 4 from J, leaving 10 bases between them. The CDR3 bases are TGTGCCAGCACGAGATCTGGCTATGGCTACACCTTC. Translated: CASTRSGYGYTF.

This clone was counted once. This rearrangement joins TRBV19 to TRBJ2-5, with 10 nucleotides matching TRBD2. Germline lookup yields CDR1 LNHDA and CDR2 SQIVND (reference sequence). The trim removed 3 bases at V and 7 bases at J, leaving 11 bases unmatched. CDR3 length equals 16 residues. DNA of the CDR3: TGTGCCAGTAGTATGGCCCAGCGGGGGGGCTTAGGGACCCAGTACTTC. Translation gives CASSMAQRGGLGTQYF.